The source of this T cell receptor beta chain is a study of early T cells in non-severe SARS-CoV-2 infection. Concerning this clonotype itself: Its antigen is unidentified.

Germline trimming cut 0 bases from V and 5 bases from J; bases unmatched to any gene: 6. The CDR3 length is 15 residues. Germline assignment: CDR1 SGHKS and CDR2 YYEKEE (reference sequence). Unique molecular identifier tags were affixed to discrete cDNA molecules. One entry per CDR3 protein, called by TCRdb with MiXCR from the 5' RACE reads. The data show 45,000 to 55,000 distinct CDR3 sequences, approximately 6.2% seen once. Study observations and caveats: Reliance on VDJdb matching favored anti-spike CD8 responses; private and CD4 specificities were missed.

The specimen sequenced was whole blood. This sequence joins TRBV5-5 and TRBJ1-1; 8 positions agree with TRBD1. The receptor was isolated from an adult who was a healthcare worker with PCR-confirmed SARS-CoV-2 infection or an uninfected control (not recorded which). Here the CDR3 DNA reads TGTGCCAGCAGCTTGGATGGACAGGGAGGTACTGAAGCTTTCTTT. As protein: CASSLDGQGGTEAFF.